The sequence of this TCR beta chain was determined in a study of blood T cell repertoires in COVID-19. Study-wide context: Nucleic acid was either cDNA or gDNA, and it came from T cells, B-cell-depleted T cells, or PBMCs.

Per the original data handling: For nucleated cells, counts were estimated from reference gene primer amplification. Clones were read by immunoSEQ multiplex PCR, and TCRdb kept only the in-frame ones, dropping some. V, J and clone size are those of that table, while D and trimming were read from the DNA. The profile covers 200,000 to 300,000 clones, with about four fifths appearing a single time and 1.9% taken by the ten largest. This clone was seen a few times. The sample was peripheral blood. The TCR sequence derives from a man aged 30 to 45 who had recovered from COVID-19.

In DNA, the CDR3 is TGTGCCACCAGTGAATTCGGGATCCGGGGCTACACCTTC. It yields the protein CATSEFGIRGYTF. V gene TRBV24-1 combines with J gene TRBJ1-2; D gene uncertain. Deletions cut 4 bases from V and 8 bases from J, with 13 bases between. CDR1 and CDR2 (germline): KGHDR, SFDVKD. This CDR3 region has 13 residues.